The 31 T cell receptor beta chains presented below share a single source sample, sequenced in a study of control samples from healthy donors and cancer patients. TCRdb keeps only in-frame clones here, not all; method: immunoSEQ multiplex PCR. The data contain about 120,000 clones, around 93% of them singletons. The sequencing input was blood. The receptors come from a woman between 50 and 59 years old in good health.

This chain uses TRBV5-1 with TRBJ2-1; 11 bases are a match to TRBD2. The CDR3 length is 16 residues. V gave up 0 bases and J gave up 15 bases; unmatched junction bases: 14. Germline V gene sequence: CDR1 SGHRS, CDR2 YFSETQ. The CDR3 sequence is CASSLVETSGALALFF. The DNA of the CDR3 is TGCGCCAGCAGCTTGGTTGAGACTAGCGGGGCCCTAGCTTTGTTCTTC.

Here the CDR3 reads CASSLLWGDGYTF. DNA for the CDR3: TGTGCCAGCAGTTTATTGTGGGGCGATGGCTACACCTTC. The gene calls are TRBV12-3 or TRBV12-4 and TRBJ1-2, with D possibly TRBD1 on 5 matching bases. The CDR3 is 13 amino acids. V dropped 2 bases and J dropped 6 bases, with 10 bases sitting between them.

The V call is TRBV10-3, the J call TRBJ1-1; no definite D call. This CDR3 region has 14 residues. CDR1 and CDR2 (germline): ENHRY, SYGVKD. V lost 4 bases and J lost 3, with 12 bases in between. The CDR3 sequence: CAISVNGLDTEAFF. The CDR3 bases are TGTGCCATCAGTGTCAACGGGCTAGACACTGAAGCTTTCTTT.

The chain has TRBV19 and TRBJ1-1; the match to TRBD1 covers 8 bases. CDR1 is LNHDA and CDR2 is SQIVND in the germline V gene (reference sequence). The CDR3 runs to 14 residues. V shed 4 bases and J 5 bases; nucleotides not matched to a gene: 6. CDR3 bases: TGTGCCAGTAGTACTGGACAGGGATGGACTGAAGCTTTCTTT. Its protein product is CASSTGQGWTEAFF.

The chain has TRBV3-1 (or the pseudogene TRBV3-2) and TRBJ2-1; the match to TRBD2 covers 13 bases. The trim removed 10 bases at V and 9 bases at J, leaving 9 bases unmatched. CDR3 length: 14 residues. The germline V gene encodes CDR1 LGHDT and CDR2 YNNKEL (reference sequence). The CDR3 nucleotides are TGTGCCACAAGACTAGCGGGGGGCAATAGTGAGCAGTTCTTC. Protein product: CATRLAGGNSEQFF.

This clone has a handful of counts. The chain carries TRBV4-1 and TRBJ1-5; D call uncertain. The CDR3 spans 14 residues. Trimming pared 3 bases from V and 5 bases from J, leaving 11 bases between. The V gene's germline CDR1 is MGHRA and CDR2 YSYEKL. The CDR3 loop reads CASSHPLSDQPQHF. For the CDR3, the DNA is TGCGCCAGCAGCCACCCCTTGAGCGATCAGCCCCAGCATTTT.

The chain is built from TRBV28 and TRBJ2-7; D remains unclear. This CDR3 comprises 12 residues. Germline V CDR1 and CDR2: MDHEN, SYDVKM. Trimming stripped 10 bases from V and 3 bases from J, with 13 bases between. The CDR3 spells CATQTVYYEQYF. The CDR3 DNA reads TGTGCCACCCAGACCGTTTACTACGAGCAGTACTTC.

This clone was recorded only once. Other DNA sequences within the sample encode an identical CDR3. This chain links TRBV13 with TRBJ2-7; the match to TRBD2 covers 11 bases. This CDR3 contains 18 residues. Losses at the gene ends were 5 bases for V and 2 bases for J; bases not matched to a gene: 14. Germline values: CDR1 PRHDT, CDR2 FYEKMQ (reference sequence). CDR3 region: CASSHTGLAGGPTYEQYF. The CDR3 coding sequence is TGTGCCAGCAGCCATACGGGGTTAGCGGGGGGGCCGACCTACGAGCAGTACTTC. Full variable domain (missing parts from reference TRBV13 and TRBJ2-7): AAGVIQSPRHLIKEKRETATLKCYPIPRHDTVYWYQQGPGQDPQFLISFYEKMQSDKGSIPDRFSAQQFSDYHSELNMSSLELGDSALYFCASSHTGLAGGPTYEQYFGPGTRLTVT.

V is TRBV4-1 and J is TRBJ1-5; 10 nucleotides agree with TRBD1. The V and J ends lost 0 bases and 5 bases, in that order; junction bases with no gene match: 1. The CDR3 has 15 residues. CDR1 is MGHRA, CDR2 YSYEKL, per germline. CDR3 nucleotides: TGCGCCAGCAGCCAAGAGGACAGGGGGTATCAGCCCCAGCATTTT. Its translation: CASSQEDRGYQPQHF.

The CDR3 region has the DNA TGTGCCATCAGTGAGGGACCGGTCAATCAGCCCCAGCATTTT. Translated: CAISEGPVNQPQHF. The V gene is TRBV10-3, the J gene TRBJ1-5; D not certain. Germline V gives CDR1 ENHRY, CDR2 SYGVKD. The CDR3 loop spans 14 amino acids. With 2 bases removed from V and 3 bases from J, the gap between germline ends came to 8 bases.

This rearrangement joins TRBV30 to TRBJ1-1, with D tentatively TRBD1 (5 bases). CDR3 length: 12 residues. Germline V gene data show CDR1 as GTSNPN and CDR2 as SVGIG (reference sequence). V was clipped by 5 bases and J by 5 bases, with 12 bases between them. The CDR3 region is CAWQGFGTEAFF. In DNA form, the CDR3 reads TGTGCCTGGCAGGGATTTGGAACTGAAGCTTTCTTT.

This rearrangement joins TRBV11-2 to TRBJ2-2, with TRBD1 identical over 8 bases. Trimming removed 5 bases from V and 4 bases from J; junction bases left unmatched: 6. From germline, CDR1 is SGHAT and CDR2 FQNNGV. This CDR3 is 15 amino acids long. CDR3 loop: CASSATGGGTGELFF. The CDR3 DNA reads TGTGCCAGCAGCGCCACAGGGGGAGGCACCGGGGAGCTGTTTTTT.

The genes are TRBV4-2 and TRBJ2-3; 7 nucleotides line up with TRBD2. With 1 base clipped from V and 0 bases from J, the junction kept 4 bases outside the gene matches. Per the germline V gene, CDR1 is LGHNA and CDR2 is YNFKEQ. The CDR3 extends over 16 amino acids. The DNA for the CDR3 is TGTGCCAGCAGCCAAGGGCCAGCGGGAAGCACAGATACGCAGTATTTT. This encodes CASSQGPAGSTDTQYF.

The chain carries TRBV5-1 and TRBJ1-1; D is unresolved. The CDR3 extends over 13 amino acids. V lost 4 bases and J 4 bases, leaving 11 bases between the germline ends. The germline gives CDR1 SGHRS, CDR2 YFSETQ. In DNA, the CDR3 is TGCGCCAGCAGCGAACTTGATACCACTGAAGCTTTCTTT. Residues: CASSELDTTEAFF. The full variable domain, completed using reference TRBV5-1 and TRBJ1-1, is KAGVTQTPRYLIKTRGQQVTLSCSPISGHRSVSWYQQTPGQGLQFLFEYFSETQRNKGNFPGRFSGRQFSNSRSEMNVSTLELGDSALYLCASSELDTTEAFFGQGTRLTVV.

The rearrangement uses TRBV3-1 (or the pseudogene TRBV3-2) and TRBJ1-6; TRBD1 agrees at 9 bases. After removal of 4 bases from V and 0 bases from J, the junction contained 7 bases not matched to a gene. This CDR3 is 18 amino acids long. CDR1 and CDR2 (germline): LGHDT, YNNKEL (reference sequence). In DNA, the CDR3 is TGTGCCAGCAGCCCCCGACAGGGGGTCGGCTCCTATAATTCACCCCTCCACTTT. Translating gives CASSPRQGVGSYNSPLHF.

The genes are TRBV24-1 and TRBJ1-5; the D gene is possibly TRBD1 (5 bases). V was pared by 5 bases and J by 6 bases, with 10 bases between. This CDR3 is built from 13 residues. Per the germline V gene, CDR1 is KGHDR and CDR2 is SFDVKD. DNA of the CDR3: TGTGCCACCAGTGCAGGGAACGGTCAGCCCCAGCATTTT. This translates into CATSAGNGQPQHF.

The CDR3 reads CAAVGIREFGELFF. Here the CDR3 DNA reads TGTGCCGCGGTCGGAATTAGGGAGTTCGGGGAGCTGTTTTTT. The chain combines TRBV6-5 with TRBJ2-2, with D possibly being TRBD2 (5 bases). V lost 11 bases, J lost 7 bases, and 20 bases lay in between. This CDR3 has 14 amino acids. Per germline, CDR1 MNHEY and CDR2 SVGAGI.

The chain uses TRBV20-1 and TRBJ1-2; the D is unclear. The V end lost 3 bases, the J end lost 4 bases, and 15 bases lay between the germline ends. The germline V gene encodes CDR1 DFQATT and CDR2 SNEGSKA (reference sequence). The CDR3 is made up of 14 amino acids. This CDR3 is CSASSAKEVYGYTF. Here the CDR3 DNA reads TGCAGTGCTAGTTCGGCAAAAGAGGTCTATGGCTACACCTTC.

The rearrangement uses TRBV30 and TRBJ1-2, with D perhaps matching TRBD1 (5 bases). The germline gives CDR1 GTSNPN, CDR2 SVGIG (reference sequence). This CDR3 comprises 12 residues. Trimming left V 1 base short and J 8 bases short, with 11 bases between. The chain's CDR3 is CAWSGGSYGYTF. The CDR3 nucleotides are TGTGCCTGGAGTGGGGGGTCCTACGGCTACACCTTC.

The V gene is TRBV18, the J gene TRBJ2-7; maybe TRBD1 (6 bases). This CDR3 has 14 residues. The germline V gene encodes CDR1 KGHSH and CDR2 LQKENI. The V end was cut by 0 bases, the J end by 1 base, with 7 bases between. Here the CDR3 reads CASSPPTGSYEQYF. For the CDR3, the DNA is TGTGCCAGCTCACCACCGACAGGTTCCTACGAGCAGTACTTC.

The chain's CDR3 is CASSQEGGSPLHF. CDR3 bases: TGTGCCAGCAGCCAAGAGGGCGGCTCACCCCTCCACTTT. The chain joins TRBV3-1 (or the pseudogene TRBV3-2) to TRBJ1-6, with D unclear. With 0 bases removed from V and 10 bases from J, the gap between germline ends came to 7 bases. Looked up from germline, CDR1 is LGHDT and CDR2 is YNNKEL (reference sequence). This CDR3 region has 13 residues.

The V call is TRBV5-1, the J call TRBJ2-2; D remains unclear. V was pared by 7 bases and J by 3 bases, with 7 bases between. The CDR3 is 12 amino acids. The germline CDR1 and CDR2 sequences are SGHRS and YFSETQ. CDR3 protein: CASGSDTGELFF. The CDR3 DNA reads TGCGCCAGCGGGTCGGACACCGGGGAGCTGTTTTTT.

V and J are TRBV11-3 and TRBJ2-2; D may be TRBD1 (6 bases). Between the trimmed V and J ends, which lost 5 bases and 4 bases, there was a span of 8 bases. CDR3 length: 13 amino acids. Germline V lookup: CDR1 SGHNT, CDR2 YENEEA. The CDR3 is CASSRGGTGELFF. The CDR3 DNA sequence: TGTGCCAGCAGCCGAGGGGGCACCGGGGAGCTGTTTTTT.

This clone was recorded many times. This chain uses TRBV30 with TRBJ1-4; maybe TRBD1 (5 bases). This CDR3 comprises 14 residues. The germline CDR1 and CDR2 sequences are GTSNPN and SVGIG (reference sequence). V gave up 1 base and J gave up 10 bases, with 16 bases separating them. This chain's CDR3 is CAWSAGSVQGKLFF. The CDR3 DNA sequence: TGTGCCTGGAGTGCTGGGTCCGTCCAGGGAAAACTGTTTTTT.

This chain connects TRBV24-1 to TRBJ2-1, with D possibly being TRBD1 or TRBD2 (5 bases each). The CDR3 extends over 17 amino acids. Trimming took 0 bases from V and 5 from J, leaving 16 bases between them. CDR1 and CDR2 (germline): KGHDR, SFDVKD. CDR3 region: CATSDLGVSGTHNEQFF. In DNA, the CDR3 is TGTGCCACCAGTGATTTGGGGGTCTCCGGGACCCACAATGAGCAGTTCTTC.

The chain uses TRBV29-1 and TRBJ1-2; 7 positions agree with TRBD1. Germline V CDR1 and CDR2: SQVTM, ANQGSEA. The CDR3 extends over 14 amino acids. Losses at the gene ends were 6 bases for V and 1 base for J; bases not matched to a gene: 8. The CDR3 DNA reads as TGCAGCGTGGGCGACAGGGCCCTTAACTATGGCTACACCTTC. This sequence encodes CSVGDRALNYGYTF.

Notes on this clone: The identical CDR3 is also encoded by other nucleotide sequences in the sample. V gene TRBV15 combines with J gene TRBJ1-1, with TRBD1 as a possible D gene (5 bases). V was cut by 1 base and J by 5 bases, with 8 bases left in between. This CDR3 region has 13 residues. Germline V CDR1 and CDR2: LNHNV, YYDKDF (reference sequence). CDR3 in DNA: TGTGCCACCAGCAGAGGTCAGGGAACTGAAGCTTTCTTT. Protein product: CATSRGQGTEAFF. The entire variable domain, with the rest obtained from reference TRBV15 and TRBJ1-1, is as follows: DAMVIQNPRYQVTQFGKPVTLSCSQTLNHNVMYWYQQKSSQAPKLLFHYYDKDFNNEADTPDNFQSRRPNTSFCFLDIRSPGLGDTAMYLCATSRGQGTEAFFGQGTRLTVV.

This clone was recorded only once. The CDR3 loop is CASSVPLGASEKLFF. CDR3 DNA: TGTGCCAGCAGTGTCCCCTTAGGGGCGAGCGAAAAACTGTTTTTT. J is TRBJ1-4 and V is TRBV2, with a possible D match to TRBD1 (5 bases). CDR3 length equals 15 residues. Per germline, CDR1 SNHLY and CDR2 FYNNEI. Trimming removed 4 bases from V and 8 bases from J, with 17 bases in between.

This chain uses TRBV30 with TRBJ1-2, with a possible D match to TRBD1 (5 bases). Germline V CDR1 and CDR2: GTSNPN, SVGIG (reference sequence). Trimming took off 0 bases at V and 0 bases at J, with 14 bases between the two ends. The CDR3 is 16 amino acids. As DNA, the CDR3 is TGTGCCTGGAGTGTAGTAAGACAGCCGACTAACTATGGCTACACCTTC. It is translated as CAWSVVRQPTNYGYTF. Based on the CDR3 plus reference TRBV30 and TRBJ1-2, the full variable domain is SQTIHQWPATLVQPVGSPLSLECTVEGTSNPNLYWYRQAAGRGLQLLFYSVGIGQISSEVPQNLSASRPQDRQFILSSKKLLLSDSGFYLCAWSVVRQPTNYGYTFGSGTRLTVV.

J is TRBJ2-5 and V is TRBV9; TRBD1 is a possible D gene (6 bases). The CDR3 loop spans 16 amino acids. The V end was cut by 0 bases, the J end by 4 bases, with 16 bases between. Germline V lookup: CDR1 SGDLS, CDR2 YYNGEE. The CDR3 protein is CASSVGAGVVRETQYF. The DNA for the CDR3 is TGTGCCAGCAGCGTAGGGGCAGGGGTAGTGCGAGAGACCCAGTACTTC.

The V and J genes are TRBV2 and TRBJ1-1; D possibly corresponds to TRBD1 (6 bases). The CDR3 is made up of 15 amino acids. Germline CDR1 SNHLY, CDR2 FYNNEI. V was pared by 0 bases and J by 4 bases, with 12 bases between. CDR3 protein: CASSEAGRRGTEAFF. CDR3 sequence (DNA): TGTGCCAGCAGTGAAGCTGGGCGCAGGGGCACTGAAGCTTTCTTT.